This record covers a single TCR beta chain. Its antigen is not known. The junction does not match germline at one end; this may be a read error. This table comes from immunoSEQ multiplex PCR, and its TCRdb copy is limited to in-frame clones, with some not included. The sample has approximately 140,000 clones; 75% to 90% are singletons. The entry originates in a study of T cell responses to AZD1222 COVID-19 vaccine. Study-wide findings and caveats: White British ancestry dominated among donors, who included more females, and clonal diversity was possibly underestimated. Vaccine-related CD4 TCRs covered spike, predominating at 160-218 and 743-854. Reports indicate that nearly half of spike-specific TCRs are directed at unmutated variant regions.

CDR3 length equals 17 residues. CDR1 SEHNR and CDR2 FQNEAQ come from the germline V gene (reference sequence). Sequences were derived from peripheral blood, sampled on day 0 of MenACWY control vaccination. The clonotype originates from an adult in good health. The gene calls are TRBV7-9 and TRBJ2-2, with 7 bases that match TRBD2. This chain's CDR3 is CASSLAASGWNTGELFF. Here the CDR3 DNA reads TGTGCCAGCAGCCTAGCTGCTAGCGGTTGGAACACCGGGGAGCTGTTTTTT.